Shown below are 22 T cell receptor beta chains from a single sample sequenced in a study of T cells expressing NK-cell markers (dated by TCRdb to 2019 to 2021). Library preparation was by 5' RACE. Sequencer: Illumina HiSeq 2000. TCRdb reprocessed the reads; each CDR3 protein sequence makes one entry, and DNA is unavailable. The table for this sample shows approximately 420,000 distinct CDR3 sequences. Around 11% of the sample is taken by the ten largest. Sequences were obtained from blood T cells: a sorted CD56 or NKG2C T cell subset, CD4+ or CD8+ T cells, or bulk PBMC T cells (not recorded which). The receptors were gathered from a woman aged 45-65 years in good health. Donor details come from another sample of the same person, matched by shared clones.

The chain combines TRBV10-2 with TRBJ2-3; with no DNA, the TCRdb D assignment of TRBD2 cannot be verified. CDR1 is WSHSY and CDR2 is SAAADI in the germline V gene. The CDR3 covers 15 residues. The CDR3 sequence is CASSGTSGSSDTQYF.

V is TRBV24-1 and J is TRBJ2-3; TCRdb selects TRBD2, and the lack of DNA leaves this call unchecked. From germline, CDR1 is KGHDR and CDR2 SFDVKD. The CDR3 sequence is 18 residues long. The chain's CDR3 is CATSAVGLAGEGTDTQYF.

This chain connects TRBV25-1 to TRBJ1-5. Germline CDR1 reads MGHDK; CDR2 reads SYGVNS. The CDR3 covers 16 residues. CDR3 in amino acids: CASSEGGIQSNQPQHF. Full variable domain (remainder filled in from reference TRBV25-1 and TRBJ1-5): EADIYQTPRYLVIGTGKKITLECSQTMGHDKMYWYQQDPGMELHLIHYSYGVNSTEKGDLSSESTVSRIRTEHFPLTLESARPSHTSQYLCASSEGGIQSNQPQHFGDGTRLSIL.

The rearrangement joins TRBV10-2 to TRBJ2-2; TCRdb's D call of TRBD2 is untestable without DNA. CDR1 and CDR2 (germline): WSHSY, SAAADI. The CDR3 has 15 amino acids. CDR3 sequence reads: CASSSTSGNTGELFF.

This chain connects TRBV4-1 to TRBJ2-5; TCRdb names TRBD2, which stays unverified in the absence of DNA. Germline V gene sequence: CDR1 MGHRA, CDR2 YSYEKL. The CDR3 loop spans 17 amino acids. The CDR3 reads CASSQRTSGRLLETQYF.

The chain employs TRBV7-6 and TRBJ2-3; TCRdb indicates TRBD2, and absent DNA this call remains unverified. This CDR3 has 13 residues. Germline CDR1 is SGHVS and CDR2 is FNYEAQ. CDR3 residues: CASSSLLLDTQYF.

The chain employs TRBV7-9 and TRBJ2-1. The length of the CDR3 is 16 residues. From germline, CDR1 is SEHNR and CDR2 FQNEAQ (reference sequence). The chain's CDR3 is CASSLALRTQYNEQFF.

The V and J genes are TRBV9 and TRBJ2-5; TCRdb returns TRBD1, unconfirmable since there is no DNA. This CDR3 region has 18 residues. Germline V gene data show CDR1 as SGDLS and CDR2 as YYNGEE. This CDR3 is CASSESQPDRGNKETQYF. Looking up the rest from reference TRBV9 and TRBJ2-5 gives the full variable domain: DSGVTQTPKHLITATGQRVTLRCSPRSGDLSVYWYQQSLDQGLQFLIQYYNGEERAKGNILERFSAQQFPDLHSELNLSSLELGDSALYFCASSESQPDRGNKETQYFGPGTRLLVL.

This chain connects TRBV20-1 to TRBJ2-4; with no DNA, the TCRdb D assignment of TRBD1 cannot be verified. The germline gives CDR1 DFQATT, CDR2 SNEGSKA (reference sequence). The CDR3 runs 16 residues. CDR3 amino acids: CSAKLPGQGAKNIQYF.

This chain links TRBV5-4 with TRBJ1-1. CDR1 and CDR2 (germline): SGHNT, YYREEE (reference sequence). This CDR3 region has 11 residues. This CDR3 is CASSSGVEAFF.

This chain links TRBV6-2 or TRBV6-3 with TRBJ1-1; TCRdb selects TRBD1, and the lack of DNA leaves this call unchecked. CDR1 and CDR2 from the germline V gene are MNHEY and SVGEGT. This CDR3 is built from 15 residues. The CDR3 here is CASSYGRGRGTEAFF.

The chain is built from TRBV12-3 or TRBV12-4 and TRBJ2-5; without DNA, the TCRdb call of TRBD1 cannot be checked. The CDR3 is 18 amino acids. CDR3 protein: CASSLAGVAGSPKETQYF.

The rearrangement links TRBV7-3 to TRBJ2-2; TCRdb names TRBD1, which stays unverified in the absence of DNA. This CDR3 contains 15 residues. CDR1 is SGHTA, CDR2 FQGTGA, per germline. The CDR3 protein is CASSLRPREGGELFF.

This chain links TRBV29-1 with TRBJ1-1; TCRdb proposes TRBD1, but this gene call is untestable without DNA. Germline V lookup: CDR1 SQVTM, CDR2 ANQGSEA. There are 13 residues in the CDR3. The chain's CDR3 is CSVDRGRGTEAFF.

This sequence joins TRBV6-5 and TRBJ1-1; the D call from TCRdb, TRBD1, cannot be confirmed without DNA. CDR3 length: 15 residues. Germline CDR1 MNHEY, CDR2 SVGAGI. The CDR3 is CASTFSGGGYTEAFF.

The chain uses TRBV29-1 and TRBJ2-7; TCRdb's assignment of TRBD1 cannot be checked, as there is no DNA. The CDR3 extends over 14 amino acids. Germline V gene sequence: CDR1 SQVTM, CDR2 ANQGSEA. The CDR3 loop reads CSVDLGQGFYEQYF.

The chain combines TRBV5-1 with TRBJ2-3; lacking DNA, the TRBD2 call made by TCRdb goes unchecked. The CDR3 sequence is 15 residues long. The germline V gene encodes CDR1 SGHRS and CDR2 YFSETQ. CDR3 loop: CASSLSGGEADTQYF.

The CDR3 spells CASSKTSGRAGEQFF. This chain joins TRBV27 and TRBJ2-1; TCRdb gives TRBD2 as the D gene, but with no DNA this cannot be confirmed. The CDR3 loop spans 15 amino acids. CDR1 is MNHEY, CDR2 SMNVEV, per germline (reference sequence).

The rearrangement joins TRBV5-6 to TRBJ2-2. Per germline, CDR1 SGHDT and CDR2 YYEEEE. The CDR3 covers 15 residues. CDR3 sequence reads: CASSLKTLVAGELFF.

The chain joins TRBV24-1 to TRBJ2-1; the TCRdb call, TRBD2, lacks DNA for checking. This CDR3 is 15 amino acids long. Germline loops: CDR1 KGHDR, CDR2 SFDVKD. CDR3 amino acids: CATSDFTLRDGEQFF.

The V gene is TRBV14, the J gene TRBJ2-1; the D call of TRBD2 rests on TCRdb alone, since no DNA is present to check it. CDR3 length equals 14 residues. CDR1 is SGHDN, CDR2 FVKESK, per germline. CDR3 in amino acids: CASSRTRIYNEQFF.

This CDR3 reads CASSQDGWRKETQYF. J is TRBJ2-5 and V is TRBV3-1. Germline CDR1 and CDR2: LGHDT and YNNKEL (reference sequence). The CDR3 is 15 amino acids.